This T cell receptor beta chain was observed in a study of OX40 agonist ivuxolimab in advanced cancers. Study in general: Patients were given ivuxolimab, an antibody that agonizes OX40 (CD134). Administration of intravenous ivuxolimab to patients occurred every 2 weeks at 0.01 to 10 mg/kg.

The CDR3 has 14 amino acids. CDR1 is MNHEY, CDR2 SVGAGI, per germline. V shed 3 bases and J shed 6 bases, with 12 bases lying between them. Study-level findings and limits: Also showing low normalized T-cell clonal expansion were some of the nonresponders.

In its sample, this clone was seen once. Its antigen is undetermined. Assay used: immunoSEQ multiplex PCR; TCRdb lists only in-frame clones, some missing. The data show over 95,000 clones, about 86% seen once. V and J are TRBV6-5 and TRBJ2-1, with D tentatively TRBD2 (6 bases). This TCR came from an adult with an advanced solid tumor such as melanoma, head and neck, liver or kidney cancer. The material sequenced was CD4+ or CD8+ T cells sorted from blood, taken in a trial of the OX40 agonist ivuxolimab. CDR3 region: CASSYELASNEQFF. CDR3 nucleotide sequence: TGTGCCAGCAGTTATGAGCTAGCGTCCAATGAGCAGTTCTTC.